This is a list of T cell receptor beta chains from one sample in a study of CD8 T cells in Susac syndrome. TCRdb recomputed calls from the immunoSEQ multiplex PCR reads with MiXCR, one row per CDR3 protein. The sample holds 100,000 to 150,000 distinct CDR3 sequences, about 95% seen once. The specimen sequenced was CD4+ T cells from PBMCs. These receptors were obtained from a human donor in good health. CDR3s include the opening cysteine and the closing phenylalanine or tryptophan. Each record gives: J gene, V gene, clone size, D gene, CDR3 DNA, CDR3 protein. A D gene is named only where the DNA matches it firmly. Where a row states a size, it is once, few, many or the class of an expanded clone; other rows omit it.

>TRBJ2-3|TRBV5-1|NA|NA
TGCGCCAGCAGCACGAGCCGAAAGGGGGGCACAGATACGCAGTATTTT
CASSTSRKGGTDTQYF
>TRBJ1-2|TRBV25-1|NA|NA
TGTGCCAGCAGTGATCCAGGGGCCGGCTACACCTTC
CASSDPGAGYTF
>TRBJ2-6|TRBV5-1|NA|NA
TGCGCCAGCAGCTCTGCGCCGGGATCCGGGGCCAACGTCCTGACTTTC
CASSSAPGSGANVLTF
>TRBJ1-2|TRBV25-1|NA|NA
TGTGCCAGCAGCCCATGGGCAGTGGGCTATGGCTACACCTTC
CASSPWAVGYGYTF
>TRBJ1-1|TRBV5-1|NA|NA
TGCGCCAGCAGCTTACAGGGTTTTCGGGCGAACACTGAAGCTTTCTTT
CASSLQGFRANTEAFF
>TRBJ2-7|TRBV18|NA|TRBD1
TGTGCCAGCTCACCAGACAGGGATTCCGAGCAGTACTTC
CASSPDRDSEQYF
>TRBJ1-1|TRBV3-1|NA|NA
TGTGCCAGCAGCCAAGATGTAAGGGGCTCAGCTTTCTTT
CASSQDVRGSAFF
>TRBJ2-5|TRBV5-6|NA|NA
TGTGCCAGCAGCTTGGCCGTGACGGGCGGGACCCAGTACTTC
CASSLAVTGGTQYF
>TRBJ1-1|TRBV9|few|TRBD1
TGTGCCAGCAGCCCGGGACAGCCGAACACTGAAGCTTTCTTT
CASSPGQPNTEAFF
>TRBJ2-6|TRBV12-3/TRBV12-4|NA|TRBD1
TGTGCCAGCAGCGCGACCGGGACAGGGAGTAGGTCGGGGGCCAACGTCCTGACTTTC
CASSATGTGSRSGANVLTF
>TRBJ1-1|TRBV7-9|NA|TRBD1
TGTGCCAGCAGCTTCGACAGGGCGACTGAAGCTTTCTTT
CASSFDRATEAFF
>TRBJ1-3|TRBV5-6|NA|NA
TGTGCCAGCAGCTTGTTGACCCAGAGTGGAAACACCATATATTTT
CASSLLTQSGNTIYF
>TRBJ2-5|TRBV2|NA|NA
TGTGCCAGCAGTGATATAGCGCTACAAGAGACCCAGTACTTC
CASSDIALQETQYF
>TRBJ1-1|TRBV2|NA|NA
TGTGCCAGCAGTGAAGCAAGGGTCCAGAACACTGAAGCTTTCTTT
CASSEARVQNTEAFF
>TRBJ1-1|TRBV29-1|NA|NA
TGCAGCGTTGAACCTGGCACTGAAGCTTTCTTT
CSVEPGTEAFF
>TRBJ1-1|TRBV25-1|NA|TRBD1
TGTGCCAGCAGTGAGGTTGGGGACAGACCGACGTTT
CASSEVGDRPTF
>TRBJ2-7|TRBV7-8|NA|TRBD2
TGTGCCAGCAGGCTAGCGGGAGGGCCAGGCGAGCAGTACTTC
CASRLAGGPGEQYF
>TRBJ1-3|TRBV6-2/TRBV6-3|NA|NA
TGTGCCAGCAGTTCCCGTCCTGGAAACACCATATATTTT
CASSSRPGNTIYF